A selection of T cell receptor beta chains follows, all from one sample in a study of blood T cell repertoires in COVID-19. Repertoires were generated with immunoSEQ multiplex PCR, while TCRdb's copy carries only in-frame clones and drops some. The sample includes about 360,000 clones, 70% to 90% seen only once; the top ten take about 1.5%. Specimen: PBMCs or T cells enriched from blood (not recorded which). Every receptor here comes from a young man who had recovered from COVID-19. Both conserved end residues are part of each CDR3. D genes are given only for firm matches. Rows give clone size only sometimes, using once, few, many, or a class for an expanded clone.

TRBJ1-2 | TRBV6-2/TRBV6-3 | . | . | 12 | CASSYSRGGYTF | TGTGCCAGCAGTTACTCCAGGGGTGGCTACACCTTC
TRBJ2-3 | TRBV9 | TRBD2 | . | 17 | CASSVAGSGGHTDTQYF | TGTGCCAGCAGCGTAGCAGGTAGCGGGGGACACACAGATACGCAGTATTTT
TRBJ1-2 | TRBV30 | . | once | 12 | CAWRLPGAGYTF | TGTGCCTGGAGGTTACCAGGGGCTGGCTACACCTTC
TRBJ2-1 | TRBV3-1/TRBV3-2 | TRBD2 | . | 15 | CASSQTSGGAAEQFF | TGTGCCAGCAGCCAAACAAGCGGGGGGGCCGCTGAGCAGTTCTTC
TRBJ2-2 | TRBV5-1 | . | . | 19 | CASSLKGDPLYSNTGELFF | TGCGCCAGCAGCTTGAAGGGAGACCCGCTATACTCGAACACCGGGGAGCTGTTTTTT
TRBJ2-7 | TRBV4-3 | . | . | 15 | CASSQEYRGSYEQYF | TGCGCCAGCAGCCAGGAGTATCGCGGCTCCTACGAGCAGTACTTC
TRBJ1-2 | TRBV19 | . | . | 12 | CASRRTPYGYTF | TGTGCCAGTAGAAGGACACCCTATGGCTACACCTTC
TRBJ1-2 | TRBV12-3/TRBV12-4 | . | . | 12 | CASNFGPGGYTF | TGTGCCAGCAATTTCGGCCCCGGGGGCTACACCTTC
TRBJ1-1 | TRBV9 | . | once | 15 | CASSSQGHSDTEAFF | TGTGCCAGCAGCTCTCAGGGCCATTCCGACACTGAAGCTTTCTTT
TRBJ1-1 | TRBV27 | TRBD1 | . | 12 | CAVQGAASEAFF | TGTGCCGTACAGGGGGCGGCTTCTGAAGCTTTCTTT
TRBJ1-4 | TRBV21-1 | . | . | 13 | CASSHGRVEKLFF | TGTGCCAGCAGCCACGGTCGAGTCGAGAAACTGTTTTTT
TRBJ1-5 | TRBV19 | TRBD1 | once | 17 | CASSIGWGDRANQPQHF | TGTGCCAGTAGTATAGGCTGGGGAGACAGGGCCAATCAGCCCCAGCATTTT
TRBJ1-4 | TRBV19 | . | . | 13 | CASSIGGGEKLFF | TGTGCCAGTAGTATAGGAGGAGGAGAAAAACTGTTTTTT
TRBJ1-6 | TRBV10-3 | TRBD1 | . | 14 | CAISPGQTNSPLHF | TGTGCCATCAGTCCGGGACAGACTAATTCACCCCTCCACTTT
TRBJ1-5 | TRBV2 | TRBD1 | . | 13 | CASSATGVQPQHF | TGTGCCAGCAGTGCGACAGGGGTACAGCCCCAGCATTTT
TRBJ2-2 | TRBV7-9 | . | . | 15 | CASSRHTGNTGELFF | TGTGCCAGCAGCCGTCATACAGGGAACACCGGGGAGCTGTTTTTT
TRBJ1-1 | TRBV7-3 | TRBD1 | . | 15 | CASSLKGALNTEAFF | TGTGCCAGCAGCTTAAAGGGGGCCCTGAACACTGAAGCTTTCTTT
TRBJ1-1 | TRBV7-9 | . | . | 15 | CASSLVGGLNTEAFF | TGTGCCAGCAGCTTAGTAGGGGGTTTGAACACTGAAGCTTTCTTT
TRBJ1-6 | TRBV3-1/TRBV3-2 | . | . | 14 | CASSHQGRGFSLHF | TGTGCCAGCAGCCACCAAGGACGGGGATTCTCCCTCCACTTT
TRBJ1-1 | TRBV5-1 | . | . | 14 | CASSSQGENTEAFF | TGCGCCAGCAGCTCACAGGGCGAGAACACTGAAGCTTTCTTT
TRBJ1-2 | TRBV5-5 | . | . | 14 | CASSSPDRDYGYTF | TGTGCCAGCAGCTCTCCGGACAGAGACTATGGCTACACCTTC
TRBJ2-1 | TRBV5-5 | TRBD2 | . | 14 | CASSDASGYNEQFF | TGTGCCAGCAGCGACGCTAGCGGCTACAATGAGCAGTTCTTC
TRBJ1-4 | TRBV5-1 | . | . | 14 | CASSQGQSNEKLFF | TGCGCCAGCAGTCAAGGACAGTCTAATGAAAAACTGTTTTTT
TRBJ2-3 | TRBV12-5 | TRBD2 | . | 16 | CASGFAGGLFTDTQYF | TGTGCTAGTGGATTCGCGGGGGGGCTGTTCACAGATACGCAGTATTTT
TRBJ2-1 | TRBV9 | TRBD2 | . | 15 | CASSVSTSGSNEQFF | TGTGCCAGCAGCGTATCCACTAGCGGGAGCAATGAGCAGTTCTTC
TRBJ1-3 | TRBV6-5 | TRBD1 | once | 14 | CASRTGGSGNTIYF | TGTGCCAGCAGGACAGGGGGCTCCGGAAACACCATATATTTT
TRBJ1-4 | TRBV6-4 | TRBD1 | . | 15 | CASSDSVGQGRKLFF | TGTGCCAGCAGTGACTCTGTAGGACAGGGGCGAAAACTGTTTTTT
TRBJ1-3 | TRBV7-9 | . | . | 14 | CASSLEQGRNTIYF | TGTGCCAGCAGCTTAGAACAGGGAAGAAACACCATATATTTT
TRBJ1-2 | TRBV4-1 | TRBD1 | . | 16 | CASRPKGTGESYGYTF | TGCGCCAGCAGACCAAAGGGGACAGGGGAAAGTTATGGCTACACCTTC
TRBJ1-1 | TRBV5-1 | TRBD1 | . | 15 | CASNLDRGIGTEAFF | TGCGCCAGCAATCTGGACAGGGGGATTGGCACTGAAGCTTTCTTT